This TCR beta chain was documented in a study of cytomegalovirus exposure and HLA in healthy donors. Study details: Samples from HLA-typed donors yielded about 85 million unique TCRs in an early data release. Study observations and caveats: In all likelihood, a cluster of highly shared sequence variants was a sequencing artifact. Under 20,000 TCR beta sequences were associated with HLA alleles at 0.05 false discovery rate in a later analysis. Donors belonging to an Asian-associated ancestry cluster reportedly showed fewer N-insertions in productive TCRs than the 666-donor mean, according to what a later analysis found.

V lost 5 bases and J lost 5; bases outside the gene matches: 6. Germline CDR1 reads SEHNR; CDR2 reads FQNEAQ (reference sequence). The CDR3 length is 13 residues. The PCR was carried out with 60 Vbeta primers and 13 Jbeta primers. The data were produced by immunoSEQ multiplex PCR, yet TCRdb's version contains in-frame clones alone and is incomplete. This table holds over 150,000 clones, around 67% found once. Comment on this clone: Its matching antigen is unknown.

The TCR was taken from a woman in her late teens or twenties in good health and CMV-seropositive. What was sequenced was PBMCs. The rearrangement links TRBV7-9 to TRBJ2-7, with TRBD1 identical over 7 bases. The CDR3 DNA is TGTGCCAGCAGCCCGAACAGGGGCCACGAGCAGTACTTC. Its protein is CASSPNRGHEQYF.